The source of this T cell receptor beta chain is a study of human T cells and chemical hapten exposure. The CDR3 runs 14 residues. The germline V and J ends were trimmed by 6 bases and 5 bases, with 15 bases remaining between them. TCRdb independently ran MiXCR on the RACE reads; one entry per CDR3 protein. The data hold more than 30,000 distinct CDR3 sequences, with approximately 6.3% observed a single time. Time point noted: patch test 1, 2 weeks after DPC sensitization. The treatment here: therapeutic diphenylcyclopropenone sensitization with weekly scalp DPC. Total RNA was isolated from unfractionated whole blood.

This clonotype was sampled from a young woman with alopecia areata. Some clones in this sample may be carry-over from other donors' samples. The chain uses TRBV12-3 or TRBV12-4 and TRBJ2-3; possibly TRBD2 for D (7 bases). Source: whole blood, taken in connection with sensitization to the hapten diphenylcyclopropenone (DPC). The CDR3 DNA sequence: TGTGCCAGCAGCAGGGGAGGGTTAAAAGATACGCAGTATTTT. It yields the protein CASSRGGLKDTQYF.